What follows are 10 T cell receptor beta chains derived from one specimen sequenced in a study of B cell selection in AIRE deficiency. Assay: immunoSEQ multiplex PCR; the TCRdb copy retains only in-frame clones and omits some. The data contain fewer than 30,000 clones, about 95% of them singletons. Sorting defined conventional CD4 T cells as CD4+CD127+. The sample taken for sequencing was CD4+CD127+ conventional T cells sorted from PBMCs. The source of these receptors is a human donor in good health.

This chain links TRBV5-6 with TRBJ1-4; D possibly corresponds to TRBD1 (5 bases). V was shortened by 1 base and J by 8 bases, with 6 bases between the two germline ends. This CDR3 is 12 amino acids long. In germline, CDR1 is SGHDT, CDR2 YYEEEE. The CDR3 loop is CASSLWGEKLFF. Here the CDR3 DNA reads TGTGCCAGCAGCTTGTGGGGCGAAAAACTGTTTTTT.

CDR3 sequence: CASSLTGLATDTQYF. The CDR3 coding sequence is TGTGCCAGCAGTCTCACGGGGCTAGCCACAGATACGCAGTATTTT. V gene TRBV27 combines with J gene TRBJ2-3; D tentatively reads TRBD1 or TRBD2 (5 bases each). The CDR3 loop spans 15 amino acids. CDR1 MNHEY and CDR2 SMNVEV come from the germline V gene (reference sequence). Trimming took 5 bases from V and 2 from J, leaving 14 bases between them.

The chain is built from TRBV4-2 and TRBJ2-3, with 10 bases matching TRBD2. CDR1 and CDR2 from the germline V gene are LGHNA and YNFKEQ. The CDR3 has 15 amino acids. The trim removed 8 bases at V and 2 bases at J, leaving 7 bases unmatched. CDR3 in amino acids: CASGESGRDTDTQYF. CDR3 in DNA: TGTGCCAGCGGAGAAAGCGGGAGGGACACAGATACGCAGTATTTT.

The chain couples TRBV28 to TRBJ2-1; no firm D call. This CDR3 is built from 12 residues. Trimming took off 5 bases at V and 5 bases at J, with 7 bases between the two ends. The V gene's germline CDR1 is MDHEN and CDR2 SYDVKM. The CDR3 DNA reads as TGTGCCAGCAGTCCCGAAGACAATGAGCAGTTCTTC. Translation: CASSPEDNEQFF.

The CDR3 region is CASSLSPRTGGSGYTF. CDR3 DNA sequence: TGTGCCAGCAGCTTGTCCCCCCGGACAGGGGGCTCTGGCTACACCTTC. The chain recombines TRBV7-8 with TRBJ1-2; 11 bases line up with TRBD1. There are 16 residues in the CDR3. The V and J ends lost 3 bases and 7 bases, in that order; junction bases with no gene match: 10. Germline V gene lookup returns CDR1 SGHVS and CDR2 FQNEAQ.

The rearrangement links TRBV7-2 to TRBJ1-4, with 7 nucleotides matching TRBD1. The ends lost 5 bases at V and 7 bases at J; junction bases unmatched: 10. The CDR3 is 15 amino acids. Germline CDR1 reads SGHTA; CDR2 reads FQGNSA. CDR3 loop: CASSGQRGRAEKLFF. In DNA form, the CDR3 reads TGTGCCAGCAGCGGACAGAGGGGGCGCGCTGAAAAACTGTTTTTT. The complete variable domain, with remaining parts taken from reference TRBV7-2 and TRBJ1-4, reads GAGVSQSPSNKVTEKGKDVELRCDPISGHTALYWYRQSLGQGLEFLIYFQGNSAPDKSGLPSDRFSAERTGGSVSTLTIQRTQQEDSAVYLCASSGQRGRAEKLFFGSGTQLSVL.

This CDR3 reads CASSYEHTGELFF. CDR3 coding DNA: TGTGCCAGCAGCTATGAGCACACCGGGGAGCTGTTTTTT. The chain combines TRBV7-2 with TRBJ2-2, with D uncertain. The ends were cut back, 4 bases at V and 3 bases at J, with 6 bases in the middle. CDR1 and CDR2 (germline): SGHTA, FQGNSA. The CDR3 runs 13 residues. The variable domain in full, with the rest retrieved from reference TRBV7-2 and TRBJ2-2, is GAGVSQSPSNKVTEKGKDVELRCDPISGHTALYWYRQSLGQGLEFLIYFQGNSAPDKSGLPSDRFSAERTGGSVSTLTIQRTQQEDSAVYLCASSYEHTGELFFGEGSRLTVL.

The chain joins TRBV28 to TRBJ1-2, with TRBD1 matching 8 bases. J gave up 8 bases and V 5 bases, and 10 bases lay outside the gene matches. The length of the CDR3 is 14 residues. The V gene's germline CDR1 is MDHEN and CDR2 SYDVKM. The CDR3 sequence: CASSPADRAWGYTF. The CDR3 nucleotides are TGTGCCAGCAGTCCCGCGGACAGGGCGTGGGGCTACACCTTC.

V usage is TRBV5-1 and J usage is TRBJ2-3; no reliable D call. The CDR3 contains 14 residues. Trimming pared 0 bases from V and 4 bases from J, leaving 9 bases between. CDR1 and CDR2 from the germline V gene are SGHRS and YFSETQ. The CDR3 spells CASSLAQEADTQYF. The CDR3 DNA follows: TGCGCCAGCAGCTTGGCTCAGGAAGCAGATACGCAGTATTTT.

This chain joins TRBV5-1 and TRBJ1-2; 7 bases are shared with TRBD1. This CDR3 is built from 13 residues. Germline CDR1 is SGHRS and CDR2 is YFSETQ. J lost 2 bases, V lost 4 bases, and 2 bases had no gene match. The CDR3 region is CASSPGGNYGYTF. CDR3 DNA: TGCGCCAGCAGCCCAGGGGGAAACTATGGCTACACCTTC.